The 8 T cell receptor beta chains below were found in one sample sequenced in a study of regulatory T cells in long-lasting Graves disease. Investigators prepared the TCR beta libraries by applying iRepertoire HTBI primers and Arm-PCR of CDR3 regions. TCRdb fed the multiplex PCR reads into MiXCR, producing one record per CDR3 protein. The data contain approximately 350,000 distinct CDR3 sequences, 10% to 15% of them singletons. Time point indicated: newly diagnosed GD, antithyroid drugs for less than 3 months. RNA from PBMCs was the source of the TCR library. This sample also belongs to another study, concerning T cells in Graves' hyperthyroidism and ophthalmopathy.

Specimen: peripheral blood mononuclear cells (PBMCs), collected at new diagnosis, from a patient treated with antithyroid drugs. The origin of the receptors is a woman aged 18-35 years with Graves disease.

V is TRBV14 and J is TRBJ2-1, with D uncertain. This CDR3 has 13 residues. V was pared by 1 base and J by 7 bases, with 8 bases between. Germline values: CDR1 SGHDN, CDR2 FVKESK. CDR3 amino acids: CASSQVPGNEQFF. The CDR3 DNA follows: TGTGCCAGCAGCCAAGTACCCGGGAATGAGCAGTTCTTC.

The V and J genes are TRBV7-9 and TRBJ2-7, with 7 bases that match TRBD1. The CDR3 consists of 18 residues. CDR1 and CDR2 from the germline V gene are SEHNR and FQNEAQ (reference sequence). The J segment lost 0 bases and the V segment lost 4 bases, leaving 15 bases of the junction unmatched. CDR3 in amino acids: CASSSNSSGQLSSYEQYF. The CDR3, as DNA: TGTGCCAGCAGCTCCAACTCCTCGGGACAGCTAAGCTCCTACGAGCAGTACTTC.

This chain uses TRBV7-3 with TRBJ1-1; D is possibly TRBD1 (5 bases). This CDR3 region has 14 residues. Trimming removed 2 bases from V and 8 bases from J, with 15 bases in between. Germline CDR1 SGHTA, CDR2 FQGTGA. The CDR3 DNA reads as TGTGCCAGCAGCTTAGTCAACGCTCCAGGGGAAGCTTTCTTT. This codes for CASSLVNAPGEAFF.

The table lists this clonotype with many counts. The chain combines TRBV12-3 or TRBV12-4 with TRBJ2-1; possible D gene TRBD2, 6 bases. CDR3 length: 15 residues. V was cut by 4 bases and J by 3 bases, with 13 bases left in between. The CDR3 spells CASSWDFSSYNEQFF. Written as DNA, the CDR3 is TGTGCCAGCAGTTGGGACTTCTCCAGCTACAATGAGCAGTTCTTC.

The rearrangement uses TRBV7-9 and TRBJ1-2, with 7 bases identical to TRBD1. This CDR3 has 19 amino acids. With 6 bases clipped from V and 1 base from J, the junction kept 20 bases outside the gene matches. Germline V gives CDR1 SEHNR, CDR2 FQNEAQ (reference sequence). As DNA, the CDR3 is TGTGCCAGCAGTCCATCCCGACTGACAGGGTCAGTAGTTAACTATGGCTACACCTTC. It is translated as CASSPSRLTGSVVNYGYTF.

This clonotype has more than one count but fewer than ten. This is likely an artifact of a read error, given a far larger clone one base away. The chain's CDR3 is CANSLGGQVYEQYF. CDR3 nucleotides: TGTGCCAACAGCCTTGGGGGGCAGGTCTACGAGCAGTACTTC. This chain connects TRBV11-2 to TRBJ2-3; the D call may be TRBD1 or TRBD2 (6 bases each). TRBJ2-7 explains the end of the DNA better; the J call may be wrong. CDR3 size: 14 residues. The V gene's germline CDR1 is SGHAT and CDR2 FQNNGV.

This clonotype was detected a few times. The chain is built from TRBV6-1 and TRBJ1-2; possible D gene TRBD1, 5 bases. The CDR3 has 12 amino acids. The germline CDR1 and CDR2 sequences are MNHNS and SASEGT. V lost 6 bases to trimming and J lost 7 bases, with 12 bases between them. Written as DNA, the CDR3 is TGTGCCAGCAGCGGAGGGAGGGGTGGCTACACCTTC. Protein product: CASSGGRGGYTF.

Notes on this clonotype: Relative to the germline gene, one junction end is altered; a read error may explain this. This CDR3 is CSAEGEWGGSRF. CDR3 nucleotide sequence: TGCAGTGCTGAGGGCGAGTGGGGGGGGAGTCGCTTC. The V and J genes are TRBV20-1 and TRBJ1-2; possible D gene TRBD1, 5 bases. This CDR3 is 12 amino acids long. Germline V lookup: CDR1 DFQATT, CDR2 SNEGSKA (reference sequence).